These 19 T cell receptor beta chains were sequenced from one sample in a study of T-cell memory formation after mild COVID-19. TCRdb re-called the 5' RACE reads with MiXCR, one entry per CDR3 protein. Of 180,000 or so distinct CDR3 sequences listed, roughly 10% are singletons. Sequencing used PBMCs or a T cell subset sorted from them (not recorded which). Receptors were obtained from a man aged 18 to 29 who had mild COVID-19 (a few samples of this study predate the infection). Cell type and time point are not known.

V is TRBV19 and J is TRBJ1-2, with 7 bases matching TRBD1. Germline CDR1 and CDR2: LNHDA and SQIVND (reference sequence). The CDR3 spans 14 residues. V dropped 2 bases and J dropped 5; count of bases not matched to a gene: 5. The CDR3 DNA follows: TGTGCCAGTAGTATACAAGGGGGCGCTTATGGCTACACCTTC. Its protein product is CASSIQGGAYGYTF.

V usage is TRBV29-1 and J usage is TRBJ2-5; the D gene is possibly TRBD2 (5 bases). CDR3 length equals 13 residues. Trimming took off 4 bases at V and 5 bases at J, with 14 bases between the two ends. Germline V gives CDR1 SQVTM, CDR2 ANQGSEA. CDR3 bases: TGCAGCGTTGGAGGTAGCGCCGGCGAGACCCAGTACTTC. This translates into CSVGGSAGETQYF.

This clonotype has at least ten counts. V gene TRBV20-1 combines with J gene TRBJ1-4; D is undetermined. The CDR3 runs to 15 residues. The germline V and J ends were trimmed by 6 bases and 0 bases, with 14 bases remaining between them. CDR1 is DFQATT, CDR2 SNEGSKA, per germline (reference sequence). DNA of the CDR3: TGCAGTGCCGACCCTTGGCTAGCAACTAATGAAAAACTGTTTTTT. Translation: CSADPWLATNEKLFF.

This chain uses TRBV6-1 with TRBJ2-7; D may be TRBD2 (6 bases). CDR3 length equals 13 residues. CDR1 is MNHNS, CDR2 SASEGT, per germline. Trimming left V 1 base short and J 6 bases short, with 10 bases between. This CDR3 is CASSEGRGTEQYV. The CDR3 DNA follows: TGTGCCAGCAGTGAAGGGCGCGGGACCGAGCAGTACGTC.

This clonotype was seen only a few times. This chain uses TRBV6-5 with TRBJ2-3; D remains unclear. CDR1 MNHEY and CDR2 SVGAGI come from the germline V gene. Trimming left V 5 bases short and J 0 bases short, with 6 bases between. The CDR3 length is 13 residues. The CDR3 spells CASSHHSTDTQYF. The CDR3 nucleotides are TGTGCCAGCAGTCACCATAGCACAGATACGCAGTATTTT.

This clonotype has more than one count but fewer than ten. J is TRBJ2-7 and V is TRBV6-1; no reliable D call. Germline-derived CDR1 and CDR2 are MNHNS and SASEGT. The CDR3 consists of 13 residues. V shed 4 bases and J shed 2 bases, with 9 bases lying between them. DNA for the CDR3: TGTGCCAGCAGTGCCAGGATGGCCTACGAGCAGTACGTC. Protein sequence: CASSARMAYEQYV.

This clonotype was seen a handful of times. V gene TRBV7-9 combines with J gene TRBJ2-5, with unresolved D. Trimming cost V 8 bases and J 1 base, with 8 bases left between them. Germline CDR1 and CDR2: SEHNR and FQNEAQ (reference sequence). This CDR3 contains 12 residues. DNA for the CDR3: TGTGCCAGCGGGCTGGTCCAAGAGACCCAGTACTTC. Translating it yields CASGLVQETQYF. The full variable domain, rest sourced from reference TRBV7-9 and TRBJ2-5, is DTGVSQNPRHKITKRGQNVTFRCDPISEHNRLYWYRQTLGQGPEFLTYFQNEAQLEKSRLLSDRFSAERPKGSFSTLEIQRTEQGDSAMYLCASGLVQETQYFGPGTRLLVL.

Only a few counts were recorded for this clonotype. This chain links TRBV6-5 with TRBJ1-5; possibly TRBD1 for D (6 bases). The CDR3 spans 15 residues. Trimming shortened V by 6 bases and J by 5 bases, and 17 bases separated the two germline ends. From germline, CDR1 is MNHEY and CDR2 SVGAGI. CDR3 region: CASSLGGPQDQPQHF. CDR3 sequence (DNA): TGTGCCAGCAGCCTCGGGGGCCCCCAGGATCAGCCCCAGCATTTT.

The rearrangement joins TRBV6-5 to TRBJ2-7, with D possibly matching TRBD1 (5 bases). Trimming took off 1 base at V and 5 bases at J, with 12 bases between the two ends. Germline V gene lookup returns CDR1 MNHEY and CDR2 SVGAGI. The CDR3 runs to 14 residues. CDR3 residues: CASSYLQGLNEQYF. The CDR3 DNA sequence: TGTGCCAGCAGTTACTTGCAGGGTCTGAACGAGCAGTACTTC.

This clonotype appeared a few times. The rearrangement uses TRBV12-3 or TRBV12-4 and TRBJ2-7; TRBD2 aligns across 11 bases. The CDR3 consists of 16 residues. J lost 1 base, V lost 5 bases, and 7 bases had no gene match. The CDR3 protein is CASSPPGLAASYEQYF. The CDR3 nucleotides are TGTGCCAGCAGTCCGCCGGGACTAGCGGCTTCCTACGAGCAGTACTTC.

This clonotype was seen many times. This sequence joins TRBV6-6 and TRBJ1-2; D gene uncertain. Trimming removed 7 bases from V and 4 bases from J, with 13 bases in between. CDR1 and CDR2 (germline): MNHNY, SVGAGI (reference sequence). This CDR3 contains 13 residues. Written as DNA, the CDR3 is TGTGCCAGCACCTCTCGGGATACCTATGGCTACACCTTC. The encoded protein is CASTSRDTYGYTF.

The chain carries TRBV7-6 and TRBJ1-6; D unclear. Germline CDR1 is SGHVS and CDR2 is FNYEAQ. CDR3 length: 13 residues. The V end lost 5 bases, the J end lost 7 bases, and 9 bases lay between the germline ends. In nucleotides, the CDR3 is TGTGCCAGCAGCCCGGAGCGGAATTCACCCCTCCACTTT. It specifies CASSPERNSPLHF.

The chain uses TRBV7-2 and TRBJ1-5; the D is unclear. Trimming removed 3 bases from V and 0 bases from J, with 6 bases in between. Germline-derived CDR1 and CDR2 are SGHTA and FQGNSA. This CDR3 comprises 14 residues. The CDR3 DNA is TGTGCCAGCAGCTTGGTAAATAGCAATCAGCCCCAGCATTTT. It is translated as CASSLVNSNQPQHF.

This clonotype came up a few times. The rearrangement joins TRBV6-5 to TRBJ1-2, with D possibly TRBD1 on 6 matching bases. The germline V and J ends were trimmed by 8 bases and 2 bases, with 12 bases remaining between them. Per germline, CDR1 MNHEY and CDR2 SVGAGI. CDR3 size: 13 residues. The CDR3 DNA follows: TGTGCCAGCGGCAGGGGAAGGAACTATGGCTACACCTTC. It specifies CASGRGRNYGYTF.

This clonotype was counted a few times. This chain uses TRBV12-3 or TRBV12-4 with TRBJ1-2, with 7 bases matching TRBD1. V dropped 7 bases and J dropped 2; count of bases not matched to a gene: 13. The CDR3 totals 16 residues. The DNA for the CDR3 is TGTGCCAGCAAACCCCTCCCCGGGACAGTGAACTATGGCTACACCTTC. Protein product: CASKPLPGTVNYGYTF.

There are a few counts of this clonotype. V and J are TRBV11-2 and TRBJ2-3, with 11 bases lining up with TRBD2. The CDR3 is 16 residues long. Germline V lookup: CDR1 SGHAT, CDR2 FQNNGV. Trimming took 5 bases from V and 7 from J; bases not matched to a gene: 11. CDR3 in amino acids: CASSRPASGGRNTQYF. The DNA of the CDR3 is TGTGCCAGCAGCCGCCCGGCTAGCGGGGGGCGAAATACGCAGTATTTT. Looking up the rest from reference TRBV11-2 and TRBJ2-3 gives the full variable domain: EAGVAQSPRYKIIEKRQSVAFWCNPISGHATLYWYQQILGQGPKLLIQFQNNGVVDDSQLPKDRFSAERLKGVDSTLKIQPAKLEDSAVYLCASSRPASGGRNTQYFGPGTRLTVL.

The CDR3 coding sequence is TGCGCCAGCAGCCAAGATCTCCGGGGGTCCAGCTCTGGGGCCAACGTCCTGACTTTC. Translating gives CASSQDLRGSSSGANVLTF. The chain is built from TRBV4-3 and TRBJ2-6, with a weak D call TRBD2 (6 bases). V dropped 0 bases and J dropped 0 bases, with 15 bases sitting between them. The CDR3 covers 19 residues. Germline CDR1 LGHNA, CDR2 YSLEER.

The chain couples TRBV30 to TRBJ1-1; 9 bases are a match to TRBD1. Germline lookup yields CDR1 GTSNPN and CDR2 SVGIG (reference sequence). The CDR3 is made up of 14 amino acids. V trimming: 3 bases; J trimming: 5 bases; junction bases outside the gene matches: 7. CDR3 protein: CAWRLGTGNTEAFF. CDR3 bases: TGTGCCTGGAGATTGGGGACAGGGAATACTGAAGCTTTCTTT.

The CDR3 coding sequence is TGCAGTGCTAGGGACCGGGACCGGCACTACGAGCAGTACTTC. Its translation is CSARDRDRHYEQYF. The chain carries TRBV20-1 and TRBJ2-7, with D perhaps given as TRBD1 or TRBD2 (5 bases each). CDR3 length: 14 amino acids. Germline V CDR1 and CDR2: DFQATT, SNEGSKA (reference sequence). Trimming removed 3 bases at V and 3 bases at J, with 15 bases between.